This T cell receptor (beta chain) was retrieved from a study of shared clonotypes between healthy human individuals. As to this clone: Antigen unknown.

This CDR3 has 15 amino acids. From germline, CDR1 is LNHDA and CDR2 SQIVND (reference sequence). Trimming pared 1 base from V and 3 bases from J, leaving 9 bases between. General study results and limits: Researchers sampled blood only, noting tissue repertoires likely differ.

Each sample came from a Caucasian adult donor living in Nashville, Tennessee. The assay used deep level. Among the unsorted PBMC samples, replicate PCRs used about 310 ng DNA, 25,000 to 30,000 T cell genomes. Sequencing was performed with immunoSEQ multiplex PCR; in TCRdb, only in-frame clones are kept and a portion is missing. The data hold about 450,000 clones, with around 79% observed a single time. Sequencing was performed on PBMCs. The sequence was collected from a woman aged 40 to 50 in good health. Some clones in this sample may be carry-over from other donors' samples. The chain couples TRBV19 to TRBJ2-2; D gene uncertain. The CDR3 DNA is TGTGCCAGTAGTATAGGAGCCCGGGACACCGGGGAGCTGTTTTTT. This gives the protein CASSIGARDTGELFF.